Below, 17 T cell receptor beta chains from the same sample are listed, as sequenced in a study of CD8+CD57+ T cells in acquired aplastic anemia. Genomic DNA templated the TCR beta VDJ and CDR3 profiling. TCRdb independently ran MiXCR on the reads; one entry per CDR3 protein. The sample contains roughly 220,000 distinct CDR3 sequences, 60% to 80% of which appear only once. By flow cytometry, patients selected for sequencing had shown an expansion of CD8+CD57+ cells. The sequencing input was sorted CD4+, CD8+, or CD8+CD57+ T cells (not recorded which) from PBMCs. The receptors come from a human donor with aplastic anemia.

The DNA of the CDR3 is TGTGCCAGCAGCGAAACACAGGGAGGCGAAAAACTGTTTTTT. Its translation: CASSETQGGEKLFF. V and J are TRBV14 and TRBJ1-4; possibly TRBD1 for D (6 bases). Trimming shortened V by 5 bases and J by 8 bases, and 15 bases separated the two germline ends. CDR1 and CDR2 (germline): SGHDN, FVKESK. The CDR3 sequence is 14 residues long.

The chain links TRBV11-3 to TRBJ2-7, with D perhaps being TRBD1 or TRBD2 (5 bases each). The V and J ends lost 4 bases and 3 bases respectively, with 25 bases between them. The length of the CDR3 is 18 residues. Germline CDR1 SGHNT, CDR2 YENEEA. The CDR3: CASSSHPWGGSFYYEQYF. The CDR3 region has the DNA TGTGCCAGCAGCTCGCACCCGTGGGGCGGGTCTTTTTACTACGAGCAGTACTTC.

This clonotype was detected only a few times. The chain carries TRBV7-8 and TRBJ1-5; D is uncertain. V lost 1 base and J lost 7, with 14 bases in between. Germline V gives CDR1 SGHVS, CDR2 FQNEAQ. The CDR3 has 15 amino acids. In DNA form, the CDR3 reads TGTGCCAGCAGCTTAGGATCCTCCGGCGGACAGCCCCAGCATTTT. Protein sequence: CASSLGSSGGQPQHF.

The V call is TRBV20-1, the J call TRBJ2-5; 7 bases line up with TRBD2. V lost 3 bases, J lost 0 bases, and 10 bases stayed unmatched. This CDR3 is 16 amino acids long. In germline, CDR1 is DFQATT, CDR2 SNEGSKA (reference sequence). CDR3 coding DNA: TGCAGTGCTAGGGGCCTGGCTAGCGGACACCAAGAGACCCAGTACTTC. Translation gives CSARGLASGHQETQYF.

A note on this clonotype: One junction end does not reproduce the germline sequence, and a read error may be involved. The J gene is TRBJ2-7, the V gene TRBV2, with D possibly TRBD2 on 5 matching bases. CDR3 size: 13 residues. The germline V gene has CDR1 SNHLY and CDR2 FYNNEI. The DNA for the CDR3 is TGTGCCATCAGTGAGGGTTTCCTCTACGAGCAGTACTTC. Its translation is CAISEGFLYEQYF.

Turning to this clonotype: A much larger clone lies a single base off, so this may be a read error. The chain recombines TRBV15 with TRBJ2-1; 9 bases align to TRBD1. V lost 3 bases and J lost 7; bases outside the gene matches: 13. Germline CDR1 reads LNHNV; CDR2 reads YYDKDF (reference sequence). The CDR3 length is 17 residues. The CDR3 DNA is TGTGCCACCAGCAGCTCCAGGTCGGGACAGGGTCCTAATGAGCAGTTCTTC. This encodes CATSSSRSGQGPNEQFF.

V and J are TRBV11-2 and TRBJ2-3; the D is unclear. This CDR3 has 14 residues. Germline lookup yields CDR1 SGHAT and CDR2 FQNNGV. The V end lost 5 bases, the J end lost 1 base, and 10 bases lay between the germline ends. CDR3 bases: TGTGCCAGCAGCGAACCCCGCGGCACAGATACGCAGTATTTT. Translating it yields CASSEPRGTDTQYF. Looking up the rest from reference TRBV11-2 and TRBJ2-3 gives the full variable domain: EAGVAQSPRYKIIEKRQSVAFWCNPISGHATLYWYQQILGQGPKLLIQFQNNGVVDDSQLPKDRFSAERLKGVDSTLKIQPAKLEDSAVYLCASSEPRGTDTQYFGPGTRLTVL.

The chain carries TRBV5-1 and TRBJ2-7; perhaps TRBD1 as D (6 bases). The V gene's germline CDR1 is SGHRS and CDR2 YFSETQ. The V gene lost 2 bases and the J gene lost 5 bases, with 14 bases spanning the gap. This CDR3 comprises 14 residues. CDR3 in DNA: TGCGCCAGCAGCTTACAGGGCCCCTGGCACGAGCAGTACTTC. This codes for CASSLQGPWHEQYF.

The V call is TRBV20-1, the J call TRBJ2-7, with D perhaps TRBD2 (7 bases). The V end lost 5 bases, the J end lost 4 bases, and 27 bases lay between the germline ends. The CDR3 is 17 amino acids. Germline assignment: CDR1 DFQATT and CDR2 SNEGSKA (reference sequence). In nucleotides, the CDR3 is TGCAGTGCTCGCCCGGGACACTGGAACACCGGGGGGTACGAGCAGTACTTC. It yields the protein CSARPGHWNTGGYEQYF.

The chain joins TRBV19 to TRBJ2-1, with 7 bases identical to TRBD1. The CDR3 extends over 14 amino acids. Looked up from germline, CDR1 is LNHDA and CDR2 is SQIVND (reference sequence). With V trimmed by 5 bases and J by 8 bases, 9 bases remained unmatched. As DNA, the CDR3 is TGTGCCAGTAGTCCACAGACAGGGTTGGATGAGCAGTTCTTC. This encodes CASSPQTGLDEQFF. Together with reference TRBV19 and TRBJ2-1, the CDR3 gives the full variable domain: DGGITQSPKYLFRKEGQNVTLSCEQNLNHDAMYWYRQDPGQGLRLIYYSQIVNDFQKGDIAEGYSVSREKKESFPLTVTSAQKNPTAFYLCASSPQTGLDEQFFGPGTRLTVL.

This clonotype has a single count. As DNA, the CDR3 is TGTGCCAGTAGCCATAGTAGCGGGGTCTACAATGAGCAGTTCTTC. Protein: CASSHSSGVYNEQFF. V is TRBV19 and J is TRBJ2-1, with 8 bases aligning to TRBD2. V shed 6 bases, J shed 3 bases, and the junction held 7 bases outside the gene matches. This CDR3 is 15 amino acids long. Germline V lookup: CDR1 LNHDA, CDR2 SQIVND (reference sequence).

This clonotype was detected many times. The genes are TRBV5-6 and TRBJ2-7; D remains unclear. Germline V gene sequence: CDR1 SGHDT, CDR2 YYEEEE. This CDR3 contains 11 residues. V was clipped by 4 bases and J by 2 bases, with 4 bases between them. The CDR3 region is CASSTTYEQYF. Here the CDR3 DNA reads TGTGCCAGCAGCACCACCTACGAGCAGTACTTC.

This chain joins TRBV9 and TRBJ1-1, with unresolved D. CDR1 SGDLS and CDR2 YYNGEE come from the germline V gene. This CDR3 has 10 amino acids. V was cut by 7 bases and J by 3 bases, with 4 bases left in between. CDR3: CASGDTEAFF. CDR3 nucleotides: TGTGCCAGCGGAGACACTGAAGCTTTCTTT. The whole variable domain, filled in from reference TRBV9 and TRBJ1-1, reads DSGVTQTPKHLITATGQRVTLRCSPRSGDLSVYWYQQSLDQGLQFLIQYYNGEERAKGNILERFSAQQFPDLHSELNLSSLELGDSALYFCASGDTEAFFGQGTRLTVV.

The chain uses TRBV20-1 and TRBJ2-7, with 10 bases fitting TRBD2. J gave up 3 bases and V 7 bases, and 6 bases lay outside the gene matches. Germline V gene sequence: CDR1 DFQATT, CDR2 SNEGSKA (reference sequence). The CDR3 covers 13 residues. CDR3 nucleotides: TGCAGTGTCCCGGGACTAGCGAGCTACGAGCAGTACTTC. It is translated as CSVPGLASYEQYF.

This rearrangement joins TRBV2 to TRBJ2-2, with 7 positions matching TRBD1. V shed 9 bases, J shed 2 bases, and the junction held 9 bases outside the gene matches. This CDR3 has 15 amino acids. The germline V gene encodes CDR1 SNHLY and CDR2 FYNNEI. The DNA of the CDR3 is TGTGCCAGTATAAATGGGGACAGTAACACCGGGGAGCTGTTTTTT. As protein: CASINGDSNTGELFF.

V and J are TRBV20-1 and TRBJ2-7, with D tentatively TRBD1 (6 bases). The CDR3 is made up of 13 amino acids. CDR1 is DFQATT and CDR2 is SNEGSKA in the germline V gene (reference sequence). V lost 3 bases and J 2 bases, leaving 11 bases between the germline ends. DNA for the CDR3: TGCAGTGCTAGGGACAGAGATCCCTACGAGCAGTACTTC. Amino acid sequence: CSARDRDPYEQYF.

The chain recombines TRBV5-1 with TRBJ2-6; D call uncertain. This CDR3 has 15 residues. V was trimmed by 0 bases and J by 2 bases, leaving 6 bases between them. Germline CDR1 and CDR2: SGHRS and YFSETQ. CDR3 sequence: CASSLEYPGANVLTF. Written as DNA, the CDR3 is TGCGCCAGCAGCTTGGAGTATCCTGGGGCCAACGTCCTGACTTTC.